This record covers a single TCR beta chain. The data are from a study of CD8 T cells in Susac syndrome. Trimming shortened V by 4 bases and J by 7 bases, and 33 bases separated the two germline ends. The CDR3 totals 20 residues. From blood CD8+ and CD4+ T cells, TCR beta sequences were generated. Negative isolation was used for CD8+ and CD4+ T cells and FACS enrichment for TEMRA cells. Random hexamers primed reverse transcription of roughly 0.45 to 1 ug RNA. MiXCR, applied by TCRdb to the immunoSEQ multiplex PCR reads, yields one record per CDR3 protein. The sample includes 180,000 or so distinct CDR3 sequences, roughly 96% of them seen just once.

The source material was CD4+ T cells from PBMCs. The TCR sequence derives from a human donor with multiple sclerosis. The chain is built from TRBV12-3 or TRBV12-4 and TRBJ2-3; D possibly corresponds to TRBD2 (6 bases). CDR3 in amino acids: CASSSPPGSIHRGRSNTQYF. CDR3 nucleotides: TGTGCCAGCAGTTCCCCCCCCGGGAGCATTCATCGGGGTCGTTCAAATACGCAGTATTTT.